The text below deals with one T cell receptor (beta chain). Germline is not matched at one junction end, which may reflect a read error. The sample comes from a study of blood T cell repertoires in COVID-19. This CDR3 has 13 amino acids. Germline CDR1 and CDR2: MNHNS and SASEGT. The data were produced by immunoSEQ multiplex PCR, yet TCRdb's version contains in-frame clones alone and is incomplete. The table shows 150,000 or so clones, with over 80% occurring only once. The sequence came from a human donor in a cohort sampled during active COVID-19. The sequenced sample consisted of peripheral blood. J is TRBJ2-3 and V is TRBV6-1; a weak D match, TRBD2 (6 bases). Written as DNA, the CDR3 is TGTGCCAGCAGTGAAGAACCCCTGGCTAGCGCCACTTTT. This translates into CASSEEPLASATF.